One and the same sample provided the 29 T cell receptor beta chains below, sequenced in a study of beta chain features in type 1 diabetes. Notes on the study in general: Across all four CD4+ subsets, people with type 1 diabetes showed modestly shorter TCRB CDR3s.

These receptors have no known antigen. Of the isolated RNA, all was reverse transcribed, and so the sequenced material was expressed TCRB transcripts. TCRdb keeps only in-frame clones here, not all; method: immunoSEQ multiplex PCR. The table has about 660,000 clones, around 15% seen once. Sequences were obtained from naive CD4+ T cells from blood. Receptors were obtained from a man between 18 and 29 years old with type 1 diabetes.

The rearrangement uses TRBV7-2 and TRBJ2-7; 8 bases are shared with TRBD1. Germline CDR1 and CDR2: SGHTA and FQGNSA. After removal of 5 bases from V and 4 bases from J, the junction contained 7 bases not matched to a gene. The CDR3 consists of 14 residues. The CDR3 spells CASSTGTGEYEQYF. CDR3 DNA: TGTGCCAGCAGCACCGGGACAGGAGAGTACGAGCAGTACTTC.

The chain has TRBV29-1 and TRBJ1-1, with D uncertain. Germline CDR1 and CDR2: SQVTM and ANQGSEA. V was trimmed by 6 bases and J by 2 bases, leaving 13 bases between them. The CDR3 has 13 residues. The CDR3 region is CSVARTGNTEAFF. The CDR3 region has the DNA TGCAGCGTCGCACGGACGGGAAACACTGAAGCTTTCTTT.

The genes are TRBV20-1 and TRBJ1-2, with 7 bases aligning to TRBD1. The germline V gene has CDR1 DFQATT and CDR2 SNEGSKA (reference sequence). The CDR3 covers 10 residues. The CDR3 DNA is TGCAGCGCACAGGGGAATGGCTACACCTTC. Translation: CSAQGNGYTF.

This clone was detected only a few times. The chain uses TRBV25-1 and TRBJ1-2; D gene ambiguous. Germline V gene lookup returns CDR1 MGHDK and CDR2 SYGVNS. V lost 6 bases and J lost 0, with 8 bases in between. The CDR3 spans 13 residues. The CDR3 nucleotides read TGTGCCAGCAGCCCAGACTCTAACTATGGCTACACCTTC. Its translation: CASSPDSNYGYTF.

This rearrangement joins TRBV30 to TRBJ2-5; 7 nucleotides agree with TRBD1. This CDR3 is built from 15 residues. CDR1 and CDR2 from the germline V gene are GTSNPN and SVGIG (reference sequence). The trim removed 1 base at V and 4 bases at J, leaving 9 bases unmatched. CDR3 protein: CAWSANRGVGETQYF. The CDR3 DNA reads as TGTGCCTGGAGTGCAAACAGGGGAGTGGGAGAGACCCAGTACTTC.

This clone has just a few counts. This sequence joins TRBV5-1 and TRBJ2-5; TRBD2 matches 8 bases. The V segment lost 1 base and the J segment 8 bases; nucleotides outside the gene matches: 13. The CDR3 is 16 amino acids. Germline V gene lookup returns CDR1 SGHRS and CDR2 YFSETQ. The CDR3 DNA is TGCGCCAGCAGCTTGCCCGAAAGTAGCGGGATCGGAACCCAGTACTTC. Protein product: CASSLPESSGIGTQYF.

This clone has more than one count but fewer than ten. This chain uses TRBV14 with TRBJ2-3; possibly TRBD1 for D (6 bases). The CDR3 runs 16 residues. Trimming took 4 bases from V and 9 from J, leaving 23 bases between them. Germline V gene data show CDR1 as SGHDN and CDR2 as FVKESK. The CDR3 is CASSPPVWSARGTQYF. As DNA, the CDR3 is TGTGCCAGCAGCCCCCCAGTTTGGAGCGCTAGGGGGACGCAGTATTTT. Combining the CDR3 with reference TRBV14 and TRBJ2-3 gives the whole variable domain EAGVTQFPSHSVIEKGQTVTLRCDPISGHDNLYWYRRVMGKEIKFLLHFVKESKQDESGMPNNRFLAERTGGTYSTLKVQPAELEDSGVYFCASSPPVWSARGTQYFGPGTRLTVL.

The rearrangement links TRBV18 to TRBJ1-2; D not resolved. V was cut by 1 base and J by 1 base, with 10 bases left in between. The CDR3 length is 15 residues. Germline V gene data show CDR1 as KGHSH and CDR2 as LQKENI. The CDR3 here is CASSPRSGDNYGYTF. CDR3 bases: TGTGCCAGCTCACCACGTTCAGGTGATAACTATGGCTACACCTTC.

This chain links TRBV28 with TRBJ1-5; tentative D call: TRBD1 (5 bases). V was clipped by 8 bases and J by 11 bases, with 16 bases between them. The CDR3 spans 12 residues. The germline V gene has CDR1 MDHEN and CDR2 SYDVKM. In DNA, the CDR3 is TGTGCCAGCTTGACCCAGGGTGAGTCCCAGCATTTT. This encodes CASLTQGESQHF.

This clone was observed a handful of times. The chain couples TRBV6-6 to TRBJ2-2, with D tentatively TRBD1 (7 bases). Germline CDR1 MNHNY, CDR2 SVGAGI (reference sequence). V shed 7 bases and J shed 3 bases, with 18 bases lying between them. This CDR3 has 16 amino acids. The CDR3 region has the DNA TGTGCCAGCACCGCGGCGGGACAGAGCTACACCGGGGAGCTGTTTTTT. The encoded protein is CASTAAGQSYTGELFF.

The chain couples TRBV30 to TRBJ2-3, with a possible D match to TRBD1 (6 bases). This CDR3 spans 13 amino acids. Germline V CDR1 and CDR2: GTSNPN, SVGIG (reference sequence). Trimming removed 3 bases from V and 5 bases from J, with 12 bases in between. The CDR3 DNA is TGTGCCTGGAGCCTAAAACAGGGAGATACGCAGTATTTT. This sequence encodes CAWSLKQGDTQYF.

This clone was detected a few times. The chain carries TRBV25-1 and TRBJ1-4; 9 nucleotides match TRBD1. The CDR3 covers 13 residues. V lost 7 bases to trimming and J lost 8 bases; unmatched junction nucleotides: 5. Germline loops: CDR1 MGHDK, CDR2 SYGVNS. CDR3 coding DNA: TGTGCCAGCAACAGGGGGCTCGGGGAAAAACTGTTTTTT. Amino acid sequence: CASNRGLGEKLFF.

The rearrangement uses TRBV9 and TRBJ2-5, with 7 bases lining up with TRBD2. V lost 3 bases and J lost 5; bases outside the gene matches: 1. CDR1 is SGDLS and CDR2 is YYNGEE in the germline V gene. The CDR3 is made up of 12 amino acids. The CDR3, as DNA: TGTGCCAGCAGCGACGGGGGGGAGACCCAGTACTTC. This sequence encodes CASSDGGETQYF.

The chain has TRBV5-6 and TRBJ2-3; no reliable D call. The CDR3 loop spans 12 amino acids. V lost 0 bases, J lost 5 bases, and 4 bases lay in between. Germline V lookup: CDR1 SGHDT, CDR2 YYEEEE. The CDR3 spells CASSLGGDTQYF. DNA for the CDR3: TGTGCCAGCAGCTTGGGTGGAGATACGCAGTATTTT.

This clone was counted between two and nine times. CDR3 sequence reads: CASSLAEGQYF. For the CDR3, the DNA is TGTGCCAGCAGCCTAGCGGAGGGGCAGTATTTT. J is TRBJ2-3 and V is TRBV28, with TRBD2 matching 7 bases. Germline V gene lookup returns CDR1 MDHEN and CDR2 SYDVKM. J gave up 11 bases and V 6 bases, and 5 bases lay outside the gene matches. The CDR3 is 11 amino acids.

The genes are TRBV7-9 and TRBJ1-1; D is undetermined. Trimming removed 4 bases from V and 3 bases from J, with 6 bases in between. The CDR3 is 12 residues long. CDR1 SEHNR and CDR2 FQNEAQ come from the germline V gene (reference sequence). The chain's CDR3 is CASSSVDTEAFF. CDR3 nucleotide sequence: TGTGCCAGCAGCTCCGTGGACACTGAAGCTTTCTTT. The complete variable domain, with remaining parts taken from reference TRBV7-9 and TRBJ1-1, reads DTGVSQNPRHKITKRGQNVTFRCDPISEHNRLYWYRQTLGQGPEFLTYFQNEAQLEKSRLLSDRFSAERPKGSFSTLEIQRTEQGDSAMYLCASSSVDTEAFFGQGTRLTVV.

This clone was seen only a few times. V usage is TRBV5-6 and J usage is TRBJ2-5; 12 bases are shared with TRBD1. CDR3 length: 18 residues. CDR1 and CDR2 (germline): SGHDT, YYEEEE. The J segment lost 4 bases and the V segment lost 6 bases, leaving 16 bases of the junction unmatched. The CDR3 loop is CASKGAGTGGDYGETQYF. DNA for the CDR3: TGTGCCAGCAAGGGAGCCGGGACAGGGGGCGACTATGGAGAGACCCAGTACTTC. Looking up the rest from reference TRBV5-6 and TRBJ2-5 gives the full variable domain: DAGVTQSPTHLIKTRGQQVTLRCSPKSGHDTVSWYQQALGQGPQFIFQYYEEEERQRGNFPDRFSGHQFPNYSSELNVNALLLGDSALYLCASKGAGTGGDYGETQYFGPGTRLLVL.

This clone was counted only a few times. The chain links TRBV11-2 to TRBJ2-2; 12 bases line up with TRBD1. Germline V gene sequence: CDR1 SGHAT, CDR2 FQNNGV. The CDR3 runs 16 residues. Germline trimming cut 6 bases from V and 7 bases from J; bases unmatched to any gene: 9. CDR3 loop: CASSLRDRGHVGELFF. Written as DNA, the CDR3 is TGTGCCAGCAGTTTACGGGACAGGGGGCATGTCGGGGAGCTGTTTTTT.

The chain carries TRBV5-4 and TRBJ2-7; 7 bases align to TRBD1. With V trimmed by 10 bases and J by 4 bases, 11 bases remained unmatched. The germline V gene has CDR1 SGHNT and CDR2 YYREEE (reference sequence). There are 13 residues in the CDR3. CDR3 DNA: TGTGCCGTCACCCGGGACAGCAAGTACGAGCAGTACTTC. As protein: CAVTRDSKYEQYF.

Notes on this clone: The same CDR3 also results from other DNA sequences found in this sample. This rearrangement joins TRBV7-2 to TRBJ1-5; D is unresolved. CDR1 and CDR2 (germline): SGHTA, FQGNSA. The CDR3 covers 12 residues. Trimming pared 1 base from V and 7 bases from J, leaving 5 bases between. The DNA for the CDR3 is TGTGCCAGCAGCTTAGATGGACAGCCCCAGCATTTT. This encodes CASSLDGQPQHF.

This clone was detected only a few times. The chain couples TRBV9 to TRBJ2-1; a possible D gene is TRBD1 (6 bases). The V end lost 3 bases, the J end lost 6 bases, and 19 bases lay between the germline ends. Germline values: CDR1 SGDLS, CDR2 YYNGEE. CDR3 length equals 16 residues. The CDR3 region has the DNA TGTGCCAGCAGCGCGCAACAGGGCTTGGCCGGCAATGAGCAGTTCTTC. This sequence encodes CASSAQQGLAGNEQFF.

The chain carries TRBV5-6 and TRBJ2-2; 7 nucleotides agree with TRBD1. Trimming cost V 3 bases and J 5 bases; bases outside gene matches: 1. Looked up from germline, CDR1 is SGHDT and CDR2 is YYEEEE. There are 13 residues in the CDR3. In DNA form, the CDR3 reads TGTGCCAGCAGCTGGACAGGAACCGGGGAGCTGTTTTTT. Translated, it gives CASSWTGTGELFF.

V and J are TRBV18 and TRBJ2-5; D is ambiguous. Per the germline V gene, CDR1 is KGHSH and CDR2 is LQKENI. This CDR3 has 13 residues. V was clipped by 4 bases and J by 4 bases, with 10 bases between them. CDR3 bases: TGTGCCAGCTCACGGTCGGGTAGAGAGACCCAGTACTTC. Translation gives CASSRSGRETQYF.

The chain uses TRBV7-3 and TRBJ2-1; D may be TRBD2 (6 bases). Looked up from germline, CDR1 is SGHTA and CDR2 is FQGTGA. V lost 0 bases, J lost 6 bases, and 9 bases lay in between. This CDR3 spans 14 amino acids. DNA for the CDR3: TGTGCCAGCAGCTTAACTGGACTACTCAATGAGCAGTTCTTC. The encoded protein is CASSLTGLLNEQFF. Full variable domain (rest looked up from reference TRBV7-3 and TRBJ2-1): GAGVSQTPSNKVTEKGKYVELRCDPISGHTALYWYRQSLGQGPEFLIYFQGTGAADDSGLPNDRFFAVRPEGSVSTLKIQRTERGDSAVYLCASSLTGLLNEQFFGPGTRLTVL.

The chain couples TRBV4-1 to TRBJ2-1; 8 positions match TRBD2. From germline, CDR1 is MGHRA and CDR2 YSYEKL. This CDR3 has 17 residues. V gave up 4 bases and J gave up 3 bases; unmatched junction bases: 11. The CDR3 is CASSPTTAGEYYNEQFF. CDR3 DNA sequence: TGCGCCAGCAGCCCGACCACAGCGGGAGAATACTACAATGAGCAGTTCTTC.

A few counts support this clone. The V and J genes are TRBV29-1 and TRBJ1-5, with 9 bases fitting TRBD1. The CDR3 has 13 residues. The trim removed 4 bases at V and 5 bases at J, leaving 3 bases unmatched. CDR1 and CDR2 from the germline V gene are SQVTM and ANQGSEA. The CDR3 sequence: CSVGQGEYQPQHF. DNA of the CDR3: TGCAGCGTTGGACAGGGGGAGTATCAGCCCCAGCATTTT.

This clone was detected a few times. The CDR3 here is CASNTQGGLSNEQFF. CDR3 nucleotides: TGTGCCAGCAACACTCAGGGGGGCTTGTCCAATGAGCAGTTCTTC. This rearrangement joins TRBV7-2 to TRBJ2-1; TRBD1 is a possible D gene (7 bases). CDR1 is SGHTA and CDR2 is FQGNSA in the germline V gene. CDR3 length: 15 amino acids. V lost 7 bases to trimming and J lost 6 bases, with 19 bases between them.

The chain combines TRBV11-1 with TRBJ2-1, with D possibly being TRBD2 (5 bases). There are 15 residues in the CDR3. Per the germline V gene, CDR1 is SGHAT and CDR2 is FQDESV (reference sequence). Trimming took off 4 bases at V and 8 bases at J, with 18 bases between the two ends. The CDR3 DNA reads TGTGCCAGCAGCTCCTCGGCGGGCCTCTGGGATGAGCAGTTCTTC. It is translated as CASSSSAGLWDEQFF. The whole variable domain, remainder taken from reference TRBV11-1 and TRBJ2-1, is EAEVAQSPRYKITEKSQAVAFWCDPISGHATLYWYRQILGQGPELLVQFQDESVVDDSQLPKDRFSAERLKGVDSTLKIQPAELGDSAMYLCASSSSAGLWDEQFFGPGTRLTVL.

The J gene is TRBJ1-6, the V gene TRBV4-3; a weak D match, TRBD1 (6 bases). Trimming removed 0 bases at V and 7 bases at J, with 7 bases between. The CDR3 contains 14 residues. CDR1 is LGHNA, CDR2 YSLEER, per germline. The CDR3 DNA reads TGCGCCAGCAGCCAAGAAGGACAGAATTCACCCCTCCACTTT. Translation: CASSQEGQNSPLHF.